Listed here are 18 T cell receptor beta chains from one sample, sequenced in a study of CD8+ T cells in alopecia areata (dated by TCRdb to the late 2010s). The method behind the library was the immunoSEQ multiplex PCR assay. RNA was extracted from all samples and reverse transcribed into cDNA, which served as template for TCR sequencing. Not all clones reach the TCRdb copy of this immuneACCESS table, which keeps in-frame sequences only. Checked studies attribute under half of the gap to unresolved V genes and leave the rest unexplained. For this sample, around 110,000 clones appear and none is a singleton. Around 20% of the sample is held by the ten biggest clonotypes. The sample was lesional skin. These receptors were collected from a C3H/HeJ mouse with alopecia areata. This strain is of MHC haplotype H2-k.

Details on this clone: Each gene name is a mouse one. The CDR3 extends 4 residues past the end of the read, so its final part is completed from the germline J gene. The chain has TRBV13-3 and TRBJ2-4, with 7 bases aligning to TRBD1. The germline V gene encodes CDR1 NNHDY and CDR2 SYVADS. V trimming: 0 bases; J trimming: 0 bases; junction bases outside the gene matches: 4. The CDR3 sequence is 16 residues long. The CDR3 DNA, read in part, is TGTGCCAGCAGTGATGTGTCAGGGGGTAGTCAAAAC. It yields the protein CASSDVSGGSQN. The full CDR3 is CASSDVSGGSQNTLYF.

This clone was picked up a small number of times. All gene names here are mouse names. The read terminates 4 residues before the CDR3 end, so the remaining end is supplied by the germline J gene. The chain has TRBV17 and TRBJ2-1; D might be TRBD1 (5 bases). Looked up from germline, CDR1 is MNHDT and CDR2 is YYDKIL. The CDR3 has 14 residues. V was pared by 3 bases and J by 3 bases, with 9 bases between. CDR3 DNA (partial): TGTGCTAGCAGTAGGGGAAGGGGCTATGCT. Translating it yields CASSRGRGYA. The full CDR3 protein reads CASSRGRGYAEQFF.

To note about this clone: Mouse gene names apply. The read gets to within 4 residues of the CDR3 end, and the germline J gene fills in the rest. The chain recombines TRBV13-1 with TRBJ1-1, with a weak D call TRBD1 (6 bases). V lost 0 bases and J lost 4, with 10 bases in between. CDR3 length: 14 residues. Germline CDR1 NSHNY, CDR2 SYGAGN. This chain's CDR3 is CASSDEGGGTEVFF. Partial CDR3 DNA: TGTGCCAGCAGTGATGAGGGGGGCGGCACA.

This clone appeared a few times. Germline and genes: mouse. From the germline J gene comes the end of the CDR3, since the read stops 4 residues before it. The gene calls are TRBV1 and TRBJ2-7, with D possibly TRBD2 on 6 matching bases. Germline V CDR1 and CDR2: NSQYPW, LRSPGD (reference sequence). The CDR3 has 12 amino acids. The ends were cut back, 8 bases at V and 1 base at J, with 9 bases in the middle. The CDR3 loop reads CTCRDSSYEQYF. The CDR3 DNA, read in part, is TGCACCTGCCGGGACTCTTCCTAT.

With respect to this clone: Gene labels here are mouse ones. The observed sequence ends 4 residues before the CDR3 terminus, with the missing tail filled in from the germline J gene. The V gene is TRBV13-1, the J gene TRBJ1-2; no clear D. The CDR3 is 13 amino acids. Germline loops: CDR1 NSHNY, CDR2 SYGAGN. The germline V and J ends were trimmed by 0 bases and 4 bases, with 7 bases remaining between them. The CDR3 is CASSDEDTSDYTF. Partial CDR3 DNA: TGTGCCAGCAGTGATGAAGACACCTCC.

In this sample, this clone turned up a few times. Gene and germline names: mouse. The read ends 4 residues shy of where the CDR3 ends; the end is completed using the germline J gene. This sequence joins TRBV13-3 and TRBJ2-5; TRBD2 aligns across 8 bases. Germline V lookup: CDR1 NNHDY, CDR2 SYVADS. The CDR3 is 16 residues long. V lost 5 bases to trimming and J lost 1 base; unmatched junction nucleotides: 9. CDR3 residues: CASRPGGAMDQDTQYF. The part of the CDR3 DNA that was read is TGTGCCAGCAGGCCCGGGGGGGCGATGGACCAAGAC.

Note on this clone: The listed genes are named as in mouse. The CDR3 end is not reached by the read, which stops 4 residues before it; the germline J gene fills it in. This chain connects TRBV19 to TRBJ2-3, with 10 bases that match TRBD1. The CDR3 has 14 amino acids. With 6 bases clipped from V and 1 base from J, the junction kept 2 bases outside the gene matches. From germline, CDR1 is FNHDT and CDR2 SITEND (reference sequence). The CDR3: CASTGTGGAETLYF. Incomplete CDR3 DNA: TGTGCCAGCACCGGGACAGGGGGTGCAGAA.

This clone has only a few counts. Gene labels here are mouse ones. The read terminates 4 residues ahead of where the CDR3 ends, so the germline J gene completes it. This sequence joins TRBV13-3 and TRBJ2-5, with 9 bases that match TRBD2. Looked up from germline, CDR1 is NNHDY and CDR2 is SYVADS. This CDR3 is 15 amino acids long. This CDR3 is CASSSSRDWEDTQYF. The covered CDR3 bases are TGTGCCAGCAGCTCCTCCCGGGACTGGGAAGAC.

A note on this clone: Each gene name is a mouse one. The chain's CDR3 is CTCSPTGVHERLFF. The DNA read from the CDR3 is TGCACCTGCAGTCCGACAGGGGTCCACGAA. This sequence joins TRBV1 and TRBJ1-4; 8 bases fit TRBD1. The missing CDR3 end, 4 residues past where the read stops, is filled in from the germline J gene. V lost 5 bases, J lost 6 bases, and 5 bases stayed unmatched. Germline V gene data show CDR1 as NSQYPW and CDR2 as LRSPGD (reference sequence). The CDR3 runs 14 residues.

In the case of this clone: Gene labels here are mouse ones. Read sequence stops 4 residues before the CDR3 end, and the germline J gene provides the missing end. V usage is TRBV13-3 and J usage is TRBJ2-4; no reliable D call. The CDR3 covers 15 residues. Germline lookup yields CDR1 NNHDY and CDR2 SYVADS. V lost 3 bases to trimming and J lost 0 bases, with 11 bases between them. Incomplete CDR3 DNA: TGTGCCAGCAGTGGTGCTGGCTTTAGTCAAAAC. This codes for CASSGAGFSQN. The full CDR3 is CASSGAGFSQNTLYF.

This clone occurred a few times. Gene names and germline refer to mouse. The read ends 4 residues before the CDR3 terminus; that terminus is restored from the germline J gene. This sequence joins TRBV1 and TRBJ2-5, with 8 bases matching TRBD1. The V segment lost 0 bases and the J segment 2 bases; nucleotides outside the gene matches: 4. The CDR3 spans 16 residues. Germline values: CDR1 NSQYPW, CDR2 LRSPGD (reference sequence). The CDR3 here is CTCSAESGGGQDTQYF. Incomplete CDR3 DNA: TGCACCTGCAGTGCAGAATCAGGGGGCGGCCAAGAC.

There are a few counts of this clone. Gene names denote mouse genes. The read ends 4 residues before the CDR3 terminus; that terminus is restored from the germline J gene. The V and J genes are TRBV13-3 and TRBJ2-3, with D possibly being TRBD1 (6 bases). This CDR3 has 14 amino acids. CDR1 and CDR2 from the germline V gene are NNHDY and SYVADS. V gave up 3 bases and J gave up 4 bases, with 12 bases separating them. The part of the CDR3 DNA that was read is TGTGCCAGCAGTGCTCAGACAGGAACAGAA. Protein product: CASSAQTGTE. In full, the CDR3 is CASSAQTGTETLYF.

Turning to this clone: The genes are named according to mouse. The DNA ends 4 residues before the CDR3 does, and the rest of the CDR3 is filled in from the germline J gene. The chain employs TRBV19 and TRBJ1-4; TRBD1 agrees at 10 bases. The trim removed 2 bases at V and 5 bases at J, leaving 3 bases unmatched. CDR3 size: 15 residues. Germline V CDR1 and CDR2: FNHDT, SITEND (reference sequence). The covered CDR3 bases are TGTGCCAGCAGTATTACGGACAGGGGGAACGAA. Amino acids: CASSITDRGNE. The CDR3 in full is CASSITDRGNERLFF.

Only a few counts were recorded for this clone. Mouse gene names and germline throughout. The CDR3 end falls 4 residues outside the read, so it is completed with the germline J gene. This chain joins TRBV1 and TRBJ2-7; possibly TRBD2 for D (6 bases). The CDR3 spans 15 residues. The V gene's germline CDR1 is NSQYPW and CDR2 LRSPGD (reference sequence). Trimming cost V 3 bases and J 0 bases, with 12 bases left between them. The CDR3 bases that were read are TGCACCTGCAGTGCGCCTTGGGGGAGCTCCTAT. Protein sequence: CTCSAPWGSSY. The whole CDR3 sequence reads CTCSAPWGSSYEQYF.

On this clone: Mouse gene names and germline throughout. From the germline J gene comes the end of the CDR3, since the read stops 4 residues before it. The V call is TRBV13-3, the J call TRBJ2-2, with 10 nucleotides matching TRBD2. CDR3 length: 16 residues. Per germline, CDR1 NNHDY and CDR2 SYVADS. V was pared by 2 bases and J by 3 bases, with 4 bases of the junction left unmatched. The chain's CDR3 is CASSDAGGAYTGQLYF. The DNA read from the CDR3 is TGTGCCAGCAGTGACGCTGGGGGGGCCTACACCGGG.

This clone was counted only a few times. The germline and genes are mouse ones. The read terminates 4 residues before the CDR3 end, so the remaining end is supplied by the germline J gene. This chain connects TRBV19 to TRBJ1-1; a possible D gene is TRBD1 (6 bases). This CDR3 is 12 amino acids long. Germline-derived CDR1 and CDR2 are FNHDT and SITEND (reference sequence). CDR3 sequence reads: CASKGTSLEVFF. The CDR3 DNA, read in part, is TGTGCCAGCAAGGGGACATCTCTA.

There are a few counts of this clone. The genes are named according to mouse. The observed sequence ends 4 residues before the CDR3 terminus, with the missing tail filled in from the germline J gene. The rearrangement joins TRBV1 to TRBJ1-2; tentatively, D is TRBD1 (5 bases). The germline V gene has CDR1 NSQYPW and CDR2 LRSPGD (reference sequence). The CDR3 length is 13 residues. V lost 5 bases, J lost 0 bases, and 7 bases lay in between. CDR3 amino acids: CTCSRTPNSDYTF. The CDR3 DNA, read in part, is TGCACCTGCAGTAGGACACCAAACTCC.

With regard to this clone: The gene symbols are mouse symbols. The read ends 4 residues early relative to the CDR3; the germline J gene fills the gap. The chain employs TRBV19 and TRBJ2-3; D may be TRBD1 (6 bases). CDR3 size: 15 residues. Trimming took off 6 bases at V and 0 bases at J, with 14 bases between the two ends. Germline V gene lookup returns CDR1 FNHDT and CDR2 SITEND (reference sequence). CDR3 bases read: TGTGCCAGCACCTCCGGGACAACTAGTGCAGAA. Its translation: CASTSGTTSAE. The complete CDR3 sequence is CASTSGTTSAETLYF.